One T cell receptor beta chain is described in this entry. In its sample, this clonotype was seen many times. It has no known antigen specificity. No per-base quality is available; no much larger clone lies one base away. Libraries came from PCR. Sequencing instrument: Illumina HiSeq 2500. TCRdb reran the public reads through fastp at Q25 and MiXCR, keeping productive beta chains. A single entry per CDR3 protein holds the most common genes and DNA from its merged rows. Here the sample has 7,000 to 9,500 distinct CDR3 sequences; 23% occur a single time. Roughly 8.7% of the sample rests with the top ten. This record comes from a study of CXCR3 chemokines and chemotherapy response in bladder cancer (dated by TCRdb to 2021 to 2024). For the study in its entirety: The study set out to examine whether the activity of the CXCR3 chemokine system within tumors predicted response to chemotherapy in human bladder cancer.

The CDR3, cysteine through phenylalanine, is 13 amino acids long. The kept DNA is CDR3 alone, 39 bases in frame from the first base. Taken from the germline V gene (reference sequence), the CDR1 and CDR2 loops are SEHNR and FQNEAQ. V and J lose 2 bases and 3 bases, and a span of 7 bases separates them. This sample was taken from a patient whose treatment included neoadjuvant chemotherapy. The receptor was isolated from a human donor with bladder cancer that did not respond to neoadjuvant chemotherapy. This chain is built from TRBV7-9 and TRBJ2-5; the D gene cannot be named for sure. Here the CDR3 is given as CASSLNSKETQYF. The sequenced DNA is TGTGCCAGCAGCTTAAACTCAAAAGAGACCCAGTACTTC.